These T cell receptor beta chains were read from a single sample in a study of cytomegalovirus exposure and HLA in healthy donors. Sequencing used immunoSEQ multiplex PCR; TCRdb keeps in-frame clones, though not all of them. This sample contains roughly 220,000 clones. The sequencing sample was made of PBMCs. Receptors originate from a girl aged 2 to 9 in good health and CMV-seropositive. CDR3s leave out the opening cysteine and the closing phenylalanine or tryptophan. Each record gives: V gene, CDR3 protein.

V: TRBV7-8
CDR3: ASSLEVNVGLAGYEQY

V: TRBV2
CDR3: ASSDQEGNTIY

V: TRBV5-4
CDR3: ASSLRSAGRYTTDTQY

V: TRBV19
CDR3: ASRPSGAADTQY

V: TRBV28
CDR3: ASSLGLEDNTGELF

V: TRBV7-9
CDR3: ASSLVGTGDEKLF

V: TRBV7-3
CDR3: ASSAGEADTQY

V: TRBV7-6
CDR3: ASSFTRSWFEEQY

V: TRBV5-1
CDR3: ASSFDRNTEAF

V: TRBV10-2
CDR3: ASSDRAGGYEQY

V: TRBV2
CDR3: ASSGDFATYEQY

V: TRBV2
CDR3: ASTRDSFSYNEQF

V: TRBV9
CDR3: ASSVRDRASNEQF

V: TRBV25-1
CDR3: ASTTGESTDTQY

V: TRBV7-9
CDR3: ASSFGTGVISSYNEQF

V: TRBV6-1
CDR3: ASGGRIGNEQF

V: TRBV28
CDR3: AVSSVGTGGWPGELF

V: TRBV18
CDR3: ASSPPSPSYNEQF

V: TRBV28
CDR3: ASIQGTLANYGYT

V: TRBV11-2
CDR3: ASSLGGPYDFTDTQY

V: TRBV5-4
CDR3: ASSFGRQSYTIFPDEQF

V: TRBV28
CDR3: ASSLWTGQGPNQPQH

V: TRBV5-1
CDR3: ASSLVGDYQSTDTQY

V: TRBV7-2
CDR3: ASSLEADTEAF

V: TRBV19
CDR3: ASSIGWQYEQY

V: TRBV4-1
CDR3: ASSQVPNLDTQY

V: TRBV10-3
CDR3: AISEVGTGNNSPLH

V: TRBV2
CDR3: ASSDPTTISYEQY

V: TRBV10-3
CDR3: AISSSAADYEQY

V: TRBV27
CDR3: ASSPPPGLAGVEQF

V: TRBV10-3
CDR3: AISDTGRALNTEAF

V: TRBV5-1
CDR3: ASSFDKGDYEQY

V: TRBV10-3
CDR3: ATRRTGGNEQY

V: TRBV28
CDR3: ASGQRDTEAF

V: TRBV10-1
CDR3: ASSDDSGWAGANVLT

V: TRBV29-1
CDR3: SVGAAFEGELF